The clone carrying this T cell receptor beta chain came up a few times. The antigen is unknown. Using a J-beta primer mix together with a sample-barcoded 5' primer, a second PCR was run for roughly 7 to 11 cycles. Via MiXCR, TCRdb re-called the 5' RACE reads, giving one row per CDR3 protein. The sample has some 640,000 distinct CDR3 sequences, approximately 30% seen once. This sample is drawn from a study of blood T cells in healthy people across ages. Points from the study as a whole: A roughly linear fall in TCR beta diversity per million T cells was seen with increasing age. With donor CMV status unknown, expanded clonotype changes were possibly confounded. Strongly correlated with naive T cell percentage was TCR beta diversity.

Germline CDR1 is MDHEN and CDR2 is SYDVKM. The CDR3 sequence is 14 residues long. The V gene lost 5 bases and the J gene lost 4 bases, with 14 bases spanning the gap. In terms of origin and age, donors were healthy Caucasian individuals from Russia aged about 6 to 90. The TCR was taken from a woman of 80 years or more in good health. Sequencing used blood. This chain joins TRBV28 and TRBJ1-1, with unresolved D. The chain's CDR3 is CASSPPAVITEAFF. CDR3 nucleotide sequence: TGTGCCAGCAGTCCCCCGGCAGTGATCACTGAAGCTTTCTTT.